This T cell receptor (beta chain) was identified in a study of regulatory T cells in long-lasting Graves disease. Time point described: persistent/refractory GD, antithyroid drugs over 5 years with positive TRAb. PBMC RNA served as the TCR library source. An endocrinology department in Xi'an, China, supplied the patients. Study-wide results and limits: Persistent disease was characterized by preferential usage of TRBV28, TRBJ1-2 and TRBJ2-5. No thyroid tissue was studied; the work used peripheral blood only.

According to the study, TCR beta libraries were built with iRepertoire HTBI primers and CDR3-region Arm-PCR. TCRdb re-called the multiplex PCR reads with MiXCR, one entry per CDR3 protein. This sample has 300,000 to 350,000 distinct CDR3 sequences; less than 20% occur once, and the top ten carry just under 30%. In the case of this clonotype: What it binds is not known.

Germline V gene sequence: CDR1 SGHVS, CDR2 FNYEAQ. The CDR3 length is 14 residues. Trimming pared 7 bases from V and 5 bases from J, leaving 17 bases between. The input for sequencing was peripheral blood mononuclear cells (PBMCs), taken when the disease was refractory, from a patient treated with antithyroid drugs. The TCR comes from a female donor with Graves disease. V and J are TRBV7-6 and TRBJ1-1, with D possibly matching TRBD1 (5 bases). The DNA of the CDR3 is TGTGCCAGCAACCAGGACACCTGGGGGACTGAAGCTTTCTTT. As protein: CASNQDTWGTEAFF.